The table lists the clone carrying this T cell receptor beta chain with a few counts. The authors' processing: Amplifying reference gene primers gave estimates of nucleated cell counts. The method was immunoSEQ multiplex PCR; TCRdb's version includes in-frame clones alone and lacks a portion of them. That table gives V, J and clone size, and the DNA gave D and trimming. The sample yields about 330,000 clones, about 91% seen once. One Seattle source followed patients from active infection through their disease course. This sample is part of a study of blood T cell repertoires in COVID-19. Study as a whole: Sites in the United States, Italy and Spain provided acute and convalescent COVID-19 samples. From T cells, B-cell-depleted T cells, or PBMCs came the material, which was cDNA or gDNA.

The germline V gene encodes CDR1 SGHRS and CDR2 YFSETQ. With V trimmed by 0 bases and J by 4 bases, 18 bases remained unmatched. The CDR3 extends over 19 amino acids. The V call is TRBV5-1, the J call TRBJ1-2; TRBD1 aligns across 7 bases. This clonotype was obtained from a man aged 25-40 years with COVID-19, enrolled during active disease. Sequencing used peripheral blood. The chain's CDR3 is CASSLAIQGSFGGRYGYTF. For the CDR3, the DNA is TGCGCCAGCAGCTTGGCAATACAGGGGTCCTTCGGCGGCCGCTATGGCTACACCTTC.